The 10 T cell receptor beta chains below all came from one sample that was sequenced in a study of T cells in Graves' hyperthyroidism and ophthalmopathy. What was amplified from RNA transcripts were TCR beta CDR3 regions. The TCR CDR3 was amplified in a first-round RT-PCR using the HTBI primer set. TCRdb re-called the multiplex PCR reads with MiXCR, one entry per CDR3 protein. This table has a few hundred thousand distinct CDR3 sequences, around 15% appearing once. The source material was blood. Receptor source: a woman between 25 and 40 years old with Graves' ophthalmopathy.

This clonotype was picked up many times. V gene TRBV4-1 combines with J gene TRBJ1-5; D perhaps matches TRBD1 (6 bases). CDR1 is MGHRA, CDR2 YSYEKL, per germline. The CDR3 has 16 residues. Trimming removed 3 bases from V and 7 bases from J, with 19 bases in between. The CDR3 loop reads CASSHLKMGGRQPQHF. In DNA form, the CDR3 reads TGCGCCAGCAGCCACCTCAAGATGGGGGGCCGCCAGCCCCAGCATTTT.

The chain combines TRBV9 with TRBJ2-3; D gene ambiguous. Trimming stripped 4 bases from V and 0 bases from J, with 9 bases between. Per germline, CDR1 SGDLS and CDR2 YYNGEE. This CDR3 spans 14 amino acids. The CDR3 spells CASSSGYSTDTQYF. CDR3 nucleotides: TGTGCCAGCAGCTCGGGCTACAGCACAGATACGCAGTATTTT.

This clonotype was recorded at least ten times. The CDR3 here is CASKFTDTQYF. CDR3 nucleotides: TGTGCCAGCAAGTTCACAGATACGCAGTATTTT. V usage is TRBV12-3 or TRBV12-4 and J usage is TRBJ2-3; no definite D call. The CDR3 runs to 11 residues. V lost 7 bases and J 2 bases, leaving 4 bases between the germline ends.

This chain uses TRBV12-5 with TRBJ1-1, with D possibly matching TRBD1 (6 bases). Trimming shortened V by 7 bases and J by 0 bases, and 12 bases separated the two germline ends. The germline V gene has CDR1 LGHNT and CDR2 FRNRAP. This CDR3 region has 14 residues. CDR3 DNA sequence: TGTGCTAGTGCCGTCGGGGGGCTGAACACTGAAGCTTTCTTT. Protein sequence: CASAVGGLNTEAFF.

The table lists this clonotype with many counts. The chain couples TRBV28 to TRBJ2-7, with 9 bases identical to TRBD1. The germline V gene encodes CDR1 MDHEN and CDR2 SYDVKM. The CDR3 loop spans 16 amino acids. The trim removed 6 bases at V and 0 bases at J, leaving 9 bases unmatched. The CDR3, as DNA: TGTGCCAGCAGCTCTCAACCGGGACAGGGCTCCTACGAGCAGTACTTC. Protein: CASSSQPGQGSYEQYF.

This clonotype was seen at least ten times. The chain is built from TRBV5-5 and TRBJ1-2; 8 nucleotides align to TRBD1. J was trimmed by 0 bases and V by 4 bases; bases with no gene match: 11. The CDR3 has 17 amino acids. Germline CDR1 SGHKS, CDR2 YYEKEE (reference sequence). The CDR3 coding sequence is TGTGCCAGCAGCACCGAGGACAGGGCCCCTTCTAACTATGGCTACACCTTC. Its protein is CASSTEDRAPSNYGYTF.

This clonotype was counted ten times or more. This rearrangement joins TRBV20-1 to TRBJ2-2; the match to TRBD2 covers 9 bases. CDR3 size: 18 residues. The V segment lost 1 base and the J segment 5 bases; nucleotides outside the gene matches: 14. Germline CDR1 and CDR2: DFQATT and SNEGSKA (reference sequence). The CDR3 sequence is CSARGGKAGLAPTGELFF. The CDR3 DNA follows: TGCAGTGCTAGAGGGGGGAAAGCGGGACTAGCTCCGACCGGGGAGCTGTTTTTT.

The sample holds a few counts of this clonotype. The genes are TRBV7-8 and TRBJ1-4, with a tentative D call TRBD1 (6 bases). V lost 7 bases and J 8 bases, leaving 14 bases between the germline ends. CDR1 SGHVS and CDR2 FQNEAQ come from the germline V gene. This CDR3 contains 13 residues. The CDR3 loop reads CASTRGGGEKLFF. The CDR3 DNA reads TGTGCCAGCACCCGAGGAGGGGGGGAAAAACTGTTTTTT.

This clonotype was observed a handful of times. The CDR3 DNA follows: TGCGCCAGCATCTGGACCCTTTTCTACGAGCAGTACTTC. Translated: CASIWTLFYEQYF. The rearrangement uses TRBV10-1 and TRBJ2-7, with D uncertain. Looked up from germline, CDR1 is WNHNN and CDR2 is SYGVQD (reference sequence). The CDR3 is made up of 13 amino acids. The V gene lost 7 bases and the J gene lost 3 bases, with 13 bases spanning the gap.

This clonotype was detected many times. The chain links TRBV2 to TRBJ2-1; D unresolved. Germline lookup yields CDR1 SNHLY and CDR2 FYNNEI. CDR3 length equals 15 residues. Trimming took 2 bases from V and 8 from J, leaving 16 bases between them. CDR3 nucleotides: TGTGCCAGCAGTGAAACCCGCGGAGTTAATCATGAGCAGTTCTTC. Amino acids: CASSETRGVNHEQFF.